The 4 T cell receptor beta chains below were found in one sample sequenced in a study of blood T cell repertoires in COVID-19. Repertoires were generated with immunoSEQ multiplex PCR, while TCRdb's copy carries only in-frame clones and drops some. The data contain tens of thousands of clones, roughly nine tenths of them singletons. What was sequenced was peripheral blood. The receptors derive from a man in his forties or fifties with acute or convalescent COVID-19.

V usage is TRBV29-1 and J usage is TRBJ1-1; no clear D. Germline V gene sequence: CDR1 SQVTM, CDR2 ANQGSEA. The CDR3 sequence is 13 residues long. Trimming removed 7 bases at V and 1 base at J, with 13 bases between. The CDR3 protein is CSARKRGNTEAFF. The DNA for the CDR3 is TGCAGCGCCAGAAAACGGGGGAACACTGAAGCTTTCTTT.

The chain has TRBV19 and TRBJ1-6, with TRBD1 matching 7 bases. There are 12 residues in the CDR3. V lost 8 bases to trimming and J lost 10 bases; unmatched junction nucleotides: 5. Germline V gene sequence: CDR1 LNHDA, CDR2 SQIVND (reference sequence). The DNA of the CDR3 is TGTGCCAGTGGCACCAGGGGGTCACCCCTCCACTTT. It specifies CASGTRGSPLHF.

The CDR3 loop reads CASQNGIKRDTCSYEQYF. CDR3 nucleotides: TGTGCCAGCCAAAATGGGATAAAAAGGGACACCTGCTCCTACGAGCAGTACTTC. The chain carries TRBV21-1 and TRBJ2-7; the D call TRBD1 from the table was never checked on the DNA. TRBV21-1 is tagged as a pseudogene. This CDR3 has 18 residues.

The chain is built from TRBV5-1 and TRBJ1-2; 7 bases agree with TRBD1. CDR3 length: 14 amino acids. The J segment lost 5 bases and the V segment lost 0 bases, leaving 4 bases of the junction unmatched. The V gene's germline CDR1 is SGHRS and CDR2 YFSETQ. The CDR3 sequence: CASSLGTGPYGYTF. In nucleotides, the CDR3 is TGCGCCAGCAGCTTGGGGACAGGACCTTATGGCTACACCTTC.